This paragraph reports one T cell receptor beta chain. Repertoires were generated with immunoSEQ multiplex PCR, while TCRdb's copy carries only in-frame clones and drops some. The sample has about 14,000 clones, under 85% seen once. This sample was included in a study of somatic mutations in cytotoxic T cells in rheumatoid arthritis. In germline, CDR1 is MGHRA, CDR2 YSYEKL. The V end lost 2 bases, the J end lost 6 bases, and 19 bases lay between the germline ends. The CDR3 consists of 16 residues. Sequencing input: CD8+ T cells sorted from blood. This sequence was found in an adult with rheumatoid arthritis. The V call is TRBV4-1, the J call TRBJ1-2; tentative D call: TRBD1 (5 bases). The CDR3 loop reads CASSQSNGATRNGYTF. The CDR3 DNA follows: TGCGCCAGCAGCCAAAGCAATGGGGCCACCCGGAATGGCTACACCTTC.